The text below deals with one T cell receptor beta chain. Its specificity is not known. The data were obtained in a study of glioma-infiltrating T cells after dendritic cell vaccination. About the research overall: Glioblastoma patients came from Phase I and II dendritic cell vaccination trials. Study-level findings and limits: Only a small number of patients had complete blood and tumor samples. Higher pretreatment TIL content predicted longer progression-free time and survival.

The CDR3 covers 15 residues. J lost 6 bases, V lost 4 bases, and 13 bases had no gene match. Germline loops: CDR1 SQVTM, CDR2 ANQGSEA. The PCR used 60 V beta and 13 J beta primers. Produced via immunoSEQ multiplex PCR; TCRdb's table is partial and in-frame only. The sample gives about 46,000 clones, about 89% of which show up once; over 4.5% is in the top ten. Time point here: after dendritic cell vaccination, including at tumor progression/relapse. The sequences come from blood, collected after dendritic cell vaccination. The receptor comes from a human donor with glioblastoma. V usage is TRBV29-1 and J usage is TRBJ2-3, with TRBD2 matching 7 bases. The chain's CDR3 is CSVAWGSGSADTQYF. The CDR3 DNA sequence: TGCAGCGTTGCATGGGGTAGCGGGTCAGCCGATACGCAGTATTTT.